Included here is one TCR beta chain sequence, with context. The antigen remains unidentified. These data are taken from a study of T cell responses to AZD1222 COVID-19 vaccine. Study-level points and caveats: CD4 TCRs linked to vaccination spanned spike, dominating at 160-218 and 743-854. Increases in Spike-specific TCR breadth and depth were seen after two AZD1222 doses.

After removal of 1 base from V and 6 bases from J, the junction contained 1 base not matched to a gene. From germline, CDR1 is SNHLY and CDR2 FYNNEI. The CDR3 loop spans 14 amino acids. The protocol was immunoSEQ multiplex PCR, while the TCRdb copy is restricted to in-frame clones and leaves out a portion. Here the sample spans tens of thousands of clones, around 85% being singletons. The TCR comes from an adult in good health. The sample here was peripheral blood, taken on day 0 of MenACWY control vaccination. The V and J genes are TRBV2 and TRBJ1-2, with 11 bases identical to TRBD1. This CDR3 reads CASSEEGQGDGYTF. The CDR3 DNA follows: TGTGCCAGCAGTGAAGAGGGACAGGGGGATGGCTACACCTTC.